The 27 T cell receptor beta chains given below trace back to one sample, sequenced in a study of T cell clusters in autoimmune cytopenias. Each sample's input was 200 to 250 ng genomic DNA, 30,000 to 45,000 genome equivalents. TRB was amplified by touch-down multiplex PCR, primer pools A and B combined. From the multiplex PCR reads, TCRdb lists one entry per CDR3 protein and no DNA. The sample holds 6,500 to 8,500 distinct CDR3 sequences. Material: peripheral blood. The receptors derive from a human donor with an autoimmune cytopenia or autoimmune hepatitis (not recorded which).

In terms of frequency, this clonotype is medium-sized (0.01 to 0.1%). The chain couples TRBV15 to TRBJ2-7; TCRdb gives TRBD2 as the D gene, but with no DNA this cannot be confirmed. This CDR3 has 16 amino acids. Germline V CDR1 and CDR2: LNHNV, YYDKDF (reference sequence). The CDR3 sequence is CATSRPAAGSTYEQYF.

By frequency, this clonotype registers medium-sized. The chain has TRBV12-3 or TRBV12-4 and TRBJ2-3. The CDR3 runs 12 residues. The CDR3 sequence is CASKWSTDTQYF.

The rearrangement joins TRBV4-3 to TRBJ2-3; as DNA is missing, the TRBD1 call by TCRdb cannot be tested. Germline V gives CDR1 LGHNA, CDR2 YSLEER. The CDR3 is 16 amino acids. CDR3 residues: CASSPFGGNKEDTQYF.

The chain uses TRBV7-6 and TRBJ2-1; TCRdb lists TRBD1, though no DNA is available to test this call. This CDR3 spans 15 amino acids. Germline CDR1 reads SGHVS; CDR2 reads FNYEAQ. The CDR3 protein is CASSTGQGGGVEQFF.

The chain has TRBV20-1 and TRBJ1-2; without DNA, the TCRdb call of TRBD1 cannot be checked. The CDR3 is 15 residues long. Germline V gene sequence: CDR1 DFQATT, CDR2 SNEGSKA (reference sequence). The CDR3 region is CSAKTGGAGNYGYTF.

The chain uses TRBV5-5 and TRBJ1-5; no DNA is available, so the TRBD1 call from TCRdb remains unchecked. Germline V gene data show CDR1 as SGHKS and CDR2 as YYEKEE (reference sequence). The CDR3 sequence is 17 residues long. CDR3: CASSQVGGRFGNQPQHF.

This clonotype shows up as medium-sized by frequency. This chain connects TRBV6-5 to TRBJ1-4; TCRdb selects TRBD1, and the lack of DNA leaves this call unchecked. CDR1 MNHEY and CDR2 SVGAGI come from the germline V gene. The CDR3 runs 15 residues. CDR3: CASSLRGVGNEKLFF.

Measured by frequency, this clonotype is medium-sized. This chain uses TRBV15 with TRBJ1-4; the TCRdb D gene call, TRBD1, has no DNA to confirm it. This CDR3 has 15 residues. Germline CDR1 and CDR2: LNHNV and YYDKDF (reference sequence). CDR3: CATSRVTGDNEKLFF. The full variable domain, in which reference TRBV15 and TRBJ1-4 provide the parts outside the CDR3, is DAMVIQNPRYQVTQFGKPVTLSCSQTLNHNVMYWYQQKSSQAPKLLFHYYDKDFNNEADTPDNFQSRRPNTSFCFLDIRSPGLGDTAMYLCATSRVTGDNEKLFFGSGTQLSVL.

This clonotype registers medium-sized (0.01 to 0.1%) by frequency. This sequence joins TRBV27 and TRBJ2-5. Germline CDR1 MNHEY, CDR2 SMNVEV (reference sequence). The CDR3 loop spans 13 amino acids. CDR3 amino acids: CASSITQQETQYF.

This chain uses TRBV27 with TRBJ2-5; as DNA is missing, the TRBD2 call by TCRdb cannot be tested. The CDR3 has 16 residues. The germline V gene encodes CDR1 MNHEY and CDR2 SMNVEV (reference sequence). CDR3 loop: CASSYGLAGGPATQYF.

This clonotype is called medium-sized (0.01 to 0.1%) based on its frequency. The rearrangement uses TRBV7-9 and TRBJ2-1; without DNA, the TCRdb call of TRBD1 cannot be checked. This CDR3 region has 12 residues. The V gene's germline CDR1 is SEHNR and CDR2 FQNEAQ (reference sequence). CDR3 sequence: CASGASNNEQFF.

This clonotype is classed as medium-sized (0.01 to 0.1%) by frequency. This rearrangement joins TRBV6-5 to TRBJ2-5; TCRdb picks TRBD1, but there is no DNA to check that call. The CDR3 length is 16 residues. CDR1 is MNHEY and CDR2 is SVGAGI in the germline V gene. The CDR3 is CASSYTGTGRLKTQYF.

This clonotype is medium-sized by frequency. This chain links TRBV19 with TRBJ2-3; absent DNA, TCRdb's TRBD1 call cannot be checked. The CDR3 covers 15 residues. Per germline, CDR1 LNHDA and CDR2 SQIVND (reference sequence). CDR3 amino acids: CASKGWSGGENTQYF.

The chain combines TRBV20-1 with TRBJ1-2; TCRdb gives TRBD1 as the D gene, but with no DNA this cannot be confirmed. There are 11 residues in the CDR3. Per germline, CDR1 DFQATT and CDR2 SNEGSKA (reference sequence). The CDR3 region is CSANRGLGYTF.

The chain carries TRBV14 and TRBJ2-2. The length of the CDR3 is 15 residues. Germline V CDR1 and CDR2: SGHDN, FVKESK. This CDR3 reads CASSQKLANTGELFF.

Measured by frequency, this clonotype is medium-sized. The rearrangement links TRBV24-1 to TRBJ2-5; TCRdb proposes TRBD1, but this gene call is untestable without DNA. The germline CDR1 and CDR2 sequences are KGHDR and SFDVKD. CDR3 length: 15 amino acids. Here the CDR3 reads CATSEGQGGKETQYF.

The V and J genes are TRBV7-9 and TRBJ1-2; the D call from TCRdb, TRBD1, cannot be confirmed without DNA. This CDR3 has 13 residues. Per germline, CDR1 SEHNR and CDR2 FQNEAQ (reference sequence). CDR3 residues: CASSRTAALGYTF. Full variable domain (rest looked up from reference TRBV7-9 and TRBJ1-2): DTGVSQNPRHKITKRGQNVTFRCDPISEHNRLYWYRQTLGQGPEFLTYFQNEAQLEKSRLLSDRFSAERPKGSFSTLEIQRTEQGDSAMYLCASSRTAALGYTFGSGTRLTVV.

Considering frequency, this clonotype is medium-sized (0.01 to 0.1%). This chain uses TRBV15 with TRBJ1-2; TCRdb outputs TRBD1, but without DNA this stays unchecked. The CDR3 has 16 residues. Germline CDR1 LNHNV, CDR2 YYDKDF (reference sequence). The CDR3 loop is CATSPSWTGALYGYTF.

Measured by frequency, this clonotype is medium-sized. The V gene is TRBV27, the J gene TRBJ2-7. The CDR3 spans 14 residues. Germline V gene sequence: CDR1 MNHEY, CDR2 SMNVEV (reference sequence). CDR3 residues: CASSLAGGLYEQYF.

The chain links TRBV6-1 to TRBJ2-7; the TRBD1 assignment by TCRdb is unverifiable without DNA. Germline V gene sequence: CDR1 MNHNS, CDR2 SASEGT. The CDR3 sequence is 16 residues long. The CDR3 loop reads CASRIGTGTGDSEQYF.

Here the CDR3 reads CASSSARRGSYNSPLHF. This sequence joins TRBV6-2 or TRBV6-3 and TRBJ1-6. This CDR3 has 17 residues. CDR1 is MNHEY and CDR2 is SVGEGT in the germline V gene.

Measured by frequency, this clonotype is medium-sized. This chain uses TRBV19 with TRBJ1-2; TCRdb picks TRBD1, but there is no DNA to check that call. CDR1 and CDR2 (germline): LNHDA, SQIVND (reference sequence). This CDR3 is 16 amino acids long. CDR3 sequence reads: CASSIGGTGGALGYTF. Based on the CDR3 plus reference TRBV19 and TRBJ1-2, the full variable domain is DGGITQSPKYLFRKEGQNVTLSCEQNLNHDAMYWYRQDPGQGLRLIYYSQIVNDFQKGDIAEGYSVSREKKESFPLTVTSAQKNPTAFYLCASSIGGTGGALGYTFGSGTRLTVV.

The chain carries TRBV20-1 and TRBJ1-4; TCRdb proposes TRBD1, but this gene call is untestable without DNA. Per germline, CDR1 DFQATT and CDR2 SNEGSKA (reference sequence). The CDR3 contains 13 residues. This CDR3 is CSVPGQGDEKLFF.

Its frequency marks this clonotype as medium-sized (0.01 to 0.1%). The rearrangement joins TRBV12-3 or TRBV12-4 to TRBJ2-4; TCRdb proposes TRBD1, but this gene call is untestable without DNA. This CDR3 has 12 amino acids. CDR3 sequence: CASSPGQGTRYF.

The chain is built from TRBV12-3 or TRBV12-4 and TRBJ1-6. This CDR3 has 14 residues. CDR3 sequence reads: CASSFRGQGSPLHF.

This clonotype registers medium-sized by frequency. The chain joins TRBV19 to TRBJ2-5. The CDR3 consists of 13 residues. Germline V gives CDR1 LNHDA, CDR2 SQIVND (reference sequence). The CDR3 region is CASSIPYQETQYF.

CDR3 residues: CATSSTLNTEAFF. V usage is TRBV15 and J usage is TRBJ1-1. Looked up from germline, CDR1 is LNHNV and CDR2 is YYDKDF (reference sequence). CDR3 size: 13 residues.